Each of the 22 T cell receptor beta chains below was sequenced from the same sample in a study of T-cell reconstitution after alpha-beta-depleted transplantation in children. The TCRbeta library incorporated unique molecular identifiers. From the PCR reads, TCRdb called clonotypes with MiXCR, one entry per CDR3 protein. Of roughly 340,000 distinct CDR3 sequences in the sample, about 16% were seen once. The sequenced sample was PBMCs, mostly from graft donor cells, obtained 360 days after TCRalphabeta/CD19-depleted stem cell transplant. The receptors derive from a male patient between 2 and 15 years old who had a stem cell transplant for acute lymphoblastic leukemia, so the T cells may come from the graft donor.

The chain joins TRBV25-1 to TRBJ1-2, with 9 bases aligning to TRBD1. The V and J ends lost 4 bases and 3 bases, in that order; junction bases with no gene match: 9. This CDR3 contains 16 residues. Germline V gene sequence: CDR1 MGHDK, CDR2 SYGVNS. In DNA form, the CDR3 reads TGTGCCAGCAGTGGTGCCACAGGGGGCGCTTACTATGGCTACACCTTC. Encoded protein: CASSGATGGAYYGYTF.

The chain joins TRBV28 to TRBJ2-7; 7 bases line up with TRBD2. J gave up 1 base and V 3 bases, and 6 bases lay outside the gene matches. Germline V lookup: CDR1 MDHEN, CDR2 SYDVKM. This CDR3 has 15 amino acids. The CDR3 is CASSLASGYSYEQYF. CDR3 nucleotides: TGTGCCAGCAGTTTGGCTAGCGGATATTCCTACGAGCAGTACTTC.

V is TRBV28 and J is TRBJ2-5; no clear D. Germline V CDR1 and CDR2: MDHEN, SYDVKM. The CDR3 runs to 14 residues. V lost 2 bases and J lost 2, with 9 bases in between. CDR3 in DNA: TGTGCCAGCAGTTTACGGATTCCTCAAGAGACCCAGTACTTC. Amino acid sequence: CASSLRIPQETQYF.

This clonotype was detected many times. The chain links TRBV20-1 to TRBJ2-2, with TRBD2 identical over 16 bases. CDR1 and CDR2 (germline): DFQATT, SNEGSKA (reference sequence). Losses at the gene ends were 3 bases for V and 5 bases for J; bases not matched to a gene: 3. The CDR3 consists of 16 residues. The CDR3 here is CSARGLAGGRTGELFF. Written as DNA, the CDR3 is TGCAGTGCTAGGGGACTAGCGGGAGGGCGGACCGGGGAGCTGTTTTTT.

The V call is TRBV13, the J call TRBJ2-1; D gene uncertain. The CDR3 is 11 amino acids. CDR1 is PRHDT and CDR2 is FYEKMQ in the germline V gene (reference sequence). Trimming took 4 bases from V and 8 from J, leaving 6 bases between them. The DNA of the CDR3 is TGTGCCAGCAGCTCCGAGGATGAGCAGTTCTTC. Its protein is CASSSEDEQFF.

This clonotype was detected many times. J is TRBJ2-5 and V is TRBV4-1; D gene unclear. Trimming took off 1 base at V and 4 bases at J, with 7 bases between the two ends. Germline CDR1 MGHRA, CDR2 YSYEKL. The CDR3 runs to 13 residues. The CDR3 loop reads CASSQGRRETQYF. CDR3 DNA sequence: TGCGCCAGCAGCCAAGGACGGAGAGAGACCCAGTACTTC.

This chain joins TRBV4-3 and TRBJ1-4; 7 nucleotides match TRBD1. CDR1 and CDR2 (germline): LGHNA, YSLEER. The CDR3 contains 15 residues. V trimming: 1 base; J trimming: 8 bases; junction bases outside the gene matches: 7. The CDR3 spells CASSQGSQGDEKLFF. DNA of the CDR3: TGCGCCAGCAGCCAAGGGTCTCAGGGGGACGAAAAACTGTTTTTT.

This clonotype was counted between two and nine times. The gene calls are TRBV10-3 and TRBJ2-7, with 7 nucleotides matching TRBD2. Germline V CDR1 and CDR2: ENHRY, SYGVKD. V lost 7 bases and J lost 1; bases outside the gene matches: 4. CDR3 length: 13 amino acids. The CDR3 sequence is CAITEGLSYEQYF. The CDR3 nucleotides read TGTGCCATCACCGAGGGACTATCCTACGAGCAGTACTTC.

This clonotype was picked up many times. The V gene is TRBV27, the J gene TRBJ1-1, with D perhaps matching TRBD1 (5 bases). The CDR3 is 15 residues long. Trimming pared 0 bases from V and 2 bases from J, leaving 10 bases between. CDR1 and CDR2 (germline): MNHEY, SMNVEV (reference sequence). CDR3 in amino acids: CASSLSGTANTEAFF. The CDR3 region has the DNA TGTGCCAGCAGTTTATCCGGGACCGCTAACACTGAAGCTTTCTTT.

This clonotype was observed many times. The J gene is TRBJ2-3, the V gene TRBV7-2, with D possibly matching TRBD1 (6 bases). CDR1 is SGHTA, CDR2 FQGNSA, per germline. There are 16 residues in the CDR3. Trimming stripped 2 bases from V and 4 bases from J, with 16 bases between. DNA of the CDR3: TGTGCCAGCAGCTTACCTGGCAGGGGTCGCGCAGATACGCAGTATTTT. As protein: CASSLPGRGRADTQYF.

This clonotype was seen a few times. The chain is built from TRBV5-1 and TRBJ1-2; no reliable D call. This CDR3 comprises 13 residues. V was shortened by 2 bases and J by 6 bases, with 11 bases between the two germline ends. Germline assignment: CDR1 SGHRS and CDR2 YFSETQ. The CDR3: CASSLALGDGYTF. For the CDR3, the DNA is TGCGCCAGCAGCTTAGCGTTGGGAGATGGCTACACCTTC.

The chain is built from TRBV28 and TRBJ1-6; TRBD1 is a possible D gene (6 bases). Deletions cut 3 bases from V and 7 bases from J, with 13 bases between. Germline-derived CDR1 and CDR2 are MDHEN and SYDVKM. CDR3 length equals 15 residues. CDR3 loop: CASSFDRRPNSPLHF. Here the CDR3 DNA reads TGTGCCAGCAGTTTCGACAGGCGCCCCAATTCACCCCTCCACTTT. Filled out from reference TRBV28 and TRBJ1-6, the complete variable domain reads DVKVTQSSRYLVKRTGEKVFLECVQDMDHENMFWYRQDPGLGLRLIYFSYDVKMKEKGDIPEGYSVSREKKERFSLILESASTNQTSMYLCASSFDRRPNSPLHFGNGTRLTVT.

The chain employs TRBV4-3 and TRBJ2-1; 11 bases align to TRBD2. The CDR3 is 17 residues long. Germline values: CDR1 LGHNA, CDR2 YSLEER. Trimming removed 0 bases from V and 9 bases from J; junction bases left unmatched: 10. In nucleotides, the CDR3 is TGCGCCAGCAGCCAAGATGGACGGGCTAGCGGGAGGTTTGAGCAGTTCTTC. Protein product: CASSQDGRASGRFEQFF.

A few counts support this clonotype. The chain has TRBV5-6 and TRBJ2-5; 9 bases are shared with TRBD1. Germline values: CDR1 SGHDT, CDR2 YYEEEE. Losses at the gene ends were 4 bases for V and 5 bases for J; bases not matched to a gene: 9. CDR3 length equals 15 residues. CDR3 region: CASSLIWDRDETQYF. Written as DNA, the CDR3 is TGTGCCAGCAGCCTGATTTGGGACAGGGATGAGACCCAGTACTTC.

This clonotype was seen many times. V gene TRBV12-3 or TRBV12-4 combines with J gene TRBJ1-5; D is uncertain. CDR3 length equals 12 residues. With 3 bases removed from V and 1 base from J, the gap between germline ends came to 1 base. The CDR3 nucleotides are TGTGCCAGCAGTTTCAGCAATCAGCCCCAGCATTTT. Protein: CASSFSNQPQHF.

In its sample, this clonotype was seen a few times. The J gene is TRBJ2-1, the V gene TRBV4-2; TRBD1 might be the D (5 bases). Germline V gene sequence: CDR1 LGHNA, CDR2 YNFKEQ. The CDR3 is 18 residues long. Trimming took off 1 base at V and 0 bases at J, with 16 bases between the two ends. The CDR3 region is CASSQVGFTGSSYNEQFF. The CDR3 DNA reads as TGTGCCAGCAGCCAAGTGGGTTTTACAGGTAGCTCCTACAATGAGCAGTTCTTC.

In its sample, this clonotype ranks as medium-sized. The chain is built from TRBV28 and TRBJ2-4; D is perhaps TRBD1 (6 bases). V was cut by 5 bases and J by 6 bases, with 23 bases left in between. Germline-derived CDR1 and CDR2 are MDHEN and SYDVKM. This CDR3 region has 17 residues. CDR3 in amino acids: CASSLPTQGQRGNIQYF. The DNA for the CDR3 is TGTGCCAGCAGTCTACCGACACAGGGTCAGAGAGGAAACATTCAGTACTTC. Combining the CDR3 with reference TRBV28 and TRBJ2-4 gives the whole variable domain DVKVTQSSRYLVKRTGEKVFLECVQDMDHENMFWYRQDPGLGLRLIYFSYDVKMKEKGDIPEGYSVSREKKERFSLILESASTNQTSMYLCASSLPTQGQRGNIQYFGAGTRLSVL.

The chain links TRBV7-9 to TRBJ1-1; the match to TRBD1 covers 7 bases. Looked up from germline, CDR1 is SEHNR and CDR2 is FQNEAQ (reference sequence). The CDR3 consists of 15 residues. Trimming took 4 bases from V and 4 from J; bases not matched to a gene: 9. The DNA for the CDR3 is TGTGCCAGCAGCTCCACACAGGGGAAAATCACTGAAGCTTTCTTT. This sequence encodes CASSSTQGKITEAFF.

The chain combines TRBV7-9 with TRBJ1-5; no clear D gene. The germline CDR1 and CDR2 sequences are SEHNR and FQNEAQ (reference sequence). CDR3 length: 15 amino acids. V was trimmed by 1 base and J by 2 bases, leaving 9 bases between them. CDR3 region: CASSLDGSGNQPQHF. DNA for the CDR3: TGTGCCAGCAGCTTAGACGGCAGCGGCAATCAGCCCCAGCATTTT.

CDR3 nucleotides: TGTGCCAGCAGTTCCGAGCCGGACAGGGACACCTACGAGCAGTACTTC. Translation: CASSSEPDRDTYEQYF. The genes are TRBV28 and TRBJ2-7; 8 nucleotides match TRBD1. V shed 4 bases and J 2 bases; nucleotides not matched to a gene: 10. Germline V gene data show CDR1 as MDHEN and CDR2 as SYDVKM. The CDR3 covers 16 residues. Filled out from reference TRBV28 and TRBJ2-7, the complete variable domain reads DVKVTQSSRYLVKRTGEKVFLECVQDMDHENMFWYRQDPGLGLRLIYFSYDVKMKEKGDIPEGYSVSREKKERFSLILESASTNQTSMYLCASSSEPDRDTYEQYFGPGTRLTVT.

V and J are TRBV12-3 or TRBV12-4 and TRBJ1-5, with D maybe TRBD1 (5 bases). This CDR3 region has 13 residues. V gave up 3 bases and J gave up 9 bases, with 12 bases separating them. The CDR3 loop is CASSLEGRLPQHF. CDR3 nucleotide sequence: TGTGCCAGCAGTTTGGAGGGGCGCCTGCCCCAGCATTTT.

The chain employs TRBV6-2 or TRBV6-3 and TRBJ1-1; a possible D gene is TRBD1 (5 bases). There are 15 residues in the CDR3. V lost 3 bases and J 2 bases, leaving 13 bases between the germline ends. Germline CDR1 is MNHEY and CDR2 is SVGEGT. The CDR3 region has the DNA TGTGCCAGCAGTTATCCTCGGGGCAAAAACACTGAAGCTTTCTTT. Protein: CASSYPRGKNTEAFF.